This T cell receptor (beta chain) was captured in a study of T cell responses to AZD1222 COVID-19 vaccine. Method: immunoSEQ multiplex PCR; TCRdb's copy keeps in-frame clones and lacks some. The sample has around 140,000 clones; 90% to 95% are singletons. With respect to this clone: Antigen unknown.

The study, taken as a whole, reports: Spike-specific TCR repertoires showed rising breadth and depth after two AZD1222 doses.

The sequence was obtained from an adult who had recovered from COVID-19. Sequencing used peripheral blood, obtained after recovery from COVID-19.

The CDR3 protein is CASSHPRQAINSPLHF. The CDR3 DNA reads as TGCGCCAGCAGCCACCCGAGGCAGGCTATTAATTCACCCCTCCACTTT. The genes are TRBV4-1 and TRBJ1-6; D is ambiguous. The V gene lost 3 bases and the J gene lost 6 bases, with 15 bases spanning the gap. The CDR3 spans 16 residues. Germline CDR1 reads MGHRA; CDR2 reads YSYEKL.